The 31 T cell receptor beta chains below come from one sample, sequenced in a study of Ad26.COV2.S vaccination and SARS-CoV-2 variants. Treatment reported: some 19 received Ad26.COV2.S at low or high dose, single or two shots; five or six received placebo; per-sample allocation not given. Day 63 after the first vaccine or placebo injection was the time point for sampling. The assay was immunoSEQ multiplex PCR, and TCRdb's table has in-frame clones only and misses some. The sample lists under 300,000 clones, approximately 88% occurring once. The specimen comprised peripheral blood, sampled in a trial of Ad26.COV2.S vaccine versus placebo. Every receptor here comes from a person between 18 and 65 years old who received the Ad26.COV2.S COVID-19 vaccine or a placebo.

The CDR3 DNA follows: TGCGCCAGCAGCTTTAAGGACAGGACACCGAACACCGGGGAGCTGTTTTTT. This translates into CASSFKDRTPNTGELFF. The chain carries TRBV5-1 and TRBJ2-2; TRBD1 matches 7 bases. The CDR3 runs to 17 residues. V shed 2 bases, J shed 0 bases, and the junction held 7 bases outside the gene matches. Germline CDR1 SGHRS, CDR2 YFSETQ.

The table lists this clone with a count of one. This chain joins TRBV24-1 and TRBJ2-5; 9 bases fit TRBD1. CDR3 length: 16 residues. Trimming cost V 4 bases and J 1 base; bases outside gene matches: 6. Per germline, CDR1 KGHDR and CDR2 SFDVKD. Here the CDR3 DNA reads TGTGCCACCAGTGAATCTGGGACAGGGATCCAAGAGACCCAGTACTTC. This sequence encodes CATSESGTGIQETQYF.

V gene TRBV4-2 combines with J gene TRBJ1-3, with 7 positions matching TRBD1. The CDR3 consists of 17 residues. The trim removed 4 bases at V and 2 bases at J, leaving 11 bases unmatched. CDR1 is LGHNA, CDR2 YNFKEQ, per germline. The CDR3 here is CASSPEGGQPTGNTIYF. The CDR3, as DNA: TGTGCCAGCAGCCCAGAAGGGGGACAGCCTACTGGAAACACCATATATTTT.

This chain links TRBV4-2 with TRBJ2-7; D possibly matches TRBD1 or TRBD2 (5 bases each). Germline V gene data show CDR1 as LGHNA and CDR2 as YNFKEQ. Trimming removed 4 bases at V and 2 bases at J, with 12 bases between. This CDR3 has 14 residues. The CDR3: CASSPRGITYEQYV. CDR3 nucleotide sequence: TGTGCCAGCAGCCCTCGGGGCATCACCTACGAGCAGTACGTC.

The chain has TRBV2 and TRBJ2-3; no clear D gene. This CDR3 contains 14 residues. The germline V gene encodes CDR1 SNHLY and CDR2 FYNNEI. Deletions cut 6 bases from V and 0 bases from J, with 10 bases between. Here the CDR3 reads CASRWAPSTDTQYF. In DNA, the CDR3 is TGTGCCAGCAGATGGGCACCTAGCACAGATACGCAGTATTTT.

This clone came up once. The V gene is TRBV7-9, the J gene TRBJ2-7; 8 bases are shared with TRBD1. The CDR3 spans 15 residues. CDR1 is SEHNR and CDR2 is FQNEAQ in the germline V gene (reference sequence). V was clipped by 4 bases and J by 2 bases; unmatched bases: 7. For the CDR3, the DNA is TGTGCCAGCAGCTCCCGGGACAGGCGCACCTACGAGCAGTACTTC. Its translation is CASSSRDRRTYEQYF. The variable domain in full, with the rest retrieved from reference TRBV7-9 and TRBJ2-7, is DTGVSQNPRHKITKRGQNVTFRCDPISEHNRLYWYRQTLGQGPEFLTYFQNEAQLEKSRLLSDRFSAERPKGSFSTLEIQRTEQGDSAMYLCASSSRDRRTYEQYFGPGTRLTVT.

The chain carries TRBV15 and TRBJ1-4, with TRBD1 as a possible D gene (5 bases). The CDR3 sequence is 15 residues long. V lost 1 base and J 7 bases, leaving 13 bases between the germline ends. The germline V gene encodes CDR1 LNHNV and CDR2 YYDKDF (reference sequence). The CDR3, as DNA: TGTGCCACCAGCAGAGCCAGGGCGGGGACTGAAAAACTGTTTTTT. Encoded protein: CATSRARAGTEKLFF. The full variable domain, its missing parts supplied by reference TRBV15 and TRBJ1-4, is DAMVIQNPRYQVTQFGKPVTLSCSQTLNHNVMYWYQQKSSQAPKLLFHYYDKDFNNEADTPDNFQSRRPNTSFCFLDIRSPGLGDTAMYLCATSRARAGTEKLFFGSGTQLSVL.

The chain recombines TRBV10-3 with TRBJ2-7; D tentatively reads TRBD1 or TRBD2 (5 bases each). Germline values: CDR1 ENHRY, CDR2 SYGVKD. V lost 3 bases, J lost 0 bases, and 15 bases lay in between. The CDR3 contains 16 residues. The CDR3 here is CAISDLPGLSSYEQYV. CDR3 nucleotide sequence: TGTGCCATCAGTGATCTCCCGGGGCTGAGCTCCTACGAGCAGTACGTC.

V usage is TRBV6-5 and J usage is TRBJ2-7, with D uncertain. The CDR3 length is 14 residues. Germline CDR1 reads MNHEY; CDR2 reads SVGAGI. The V and J ends lost 7 bases and 6 bases respectively, with 19 bases between them. The CDR3 here is CASTPRQRSPEQYF. Written as DNA, the CDR3 is TGTGCCAGCACCCCCAGGCAGAGATCACCCGAGCAGTACTTC.

The chain carries TRBV18 and TRBJ1-3; D gene ambiguous. CDR3 length: 15 residues. V gave up 2 bases and J gave up 0 bases, with 8 bases separating them. CDR1 is KGHSH, CDR2 LQKENI, per germline. This CDR3 reads CASSPSDYSGNTIYF. The DNA for the CDR3 is TGTGCCAGCTCACCATCCGACTACTCTGGAAACACCATATATTTT.

This clone was counted between two and nine times. The V gene is TRBV10-3, the J gene TRBJ2-5; D unclear. Germline lookup yields CDR1 ENHRY and CDR2 SYGVKD. Trimming took off 3 bases at V and 4 bases at J, with 15 bases between the two ends. The CDR3 covers 15 residues. CDR3 sequence reads: CAISDLTSKRETQYF. CDR3 DNA sequence: TGTGCCATCAGTGACCTAACTTCCAAGCGAGAGACCCAGTACTTC.

The chain has TRBV12-3 or TRBV12-4 and TRBJ1-5, with a tentative D call TRBD1 (5 bases). The CDR3 has 13 amino acids. V lost 8 bases and J 8 bases, leaving 16 bases between the germline ends. The CDR3 nucleotides are TGTGCCAGCTCCAGTGGGGGTAAGAAGCCCCAGCATTTT. Its protein product is CASSSGGKKPQHF.

This chain joins TRBV30 and TRBJ1-3, with a tentative D call TRBD1 (5 bases). Germline assignment: CDR1 GTSNPN and CDR2 SVGIG (reference sequence). This CDR3 contains 14 residues. Trimming removed 2 bases from V and 0 bases from J, with 8 bases in between. The CDR3 region has the DNA TGTGCCTGGAGTATCCAGGGCTCTGGAAACACCATATATTTT. Its translation: CAWSIQGSGNTIYF.

The rearrangement uses TRBV30 and TRBJ2-5, with D unclear. In germline, CDR1 is GTSNPN, CDR2 SVGIG (reference sequence). V was clipped by 4 bases and J by 0 bases, with 9 bases between them. The CDR3 extends over 13 amino acids. The CDR3 DNA reads TGTGCCTGGACACTGCAGTACCAAGAGACCCAGTACTTC. Translation: CAWTLQYQETQYF. Based on the CDR3 plus reference TRBV30 and TRBJ2-5, the full variable domain is SQTIHQWPATLVQPVGSPLSLECTVEGTSNPNLYWYRQAAGRGLQLLFYSVGIGQISSEVPQNLSASRPQDRQFILSSKKLLLSDSGFYLCAWTLQYQETQYFGPGTRLLVL.

The chain recombines TRBV7-6 with TRBJ2-1; D might be TRBD1 (5 bases). Germline V gives CDR1 SGHVS, CDR2 FNYEAQ. The length of the CDR3 is 16 residues. Trimming removed 2 bases from V and 6 bases from J, with 17 bases in between. This CDR3 reads CASSLFGAGIVNEQFF. CDR3 nucleotides: TGTGCCAGCAGCTTATTCGGTGCAGGGATCGTCAATGAGCAGTTCTTC.

The chain uses TRBV9 and TRBJ1-5, with TRBD1 matching 7 bases. Germline CDR1 is SGDLS and CDR2 is YYNGEE. CDR3 length: 15 amino acids. V was pared by 4 bases and J by 0 bases, with 4 bases of the junction left unmatched. The CDR3 region has the DNA TGTGCCAGCAGCACCGGGACAGTTAGCAATCAGCCCCAGCATTTT. Protein product: CASSTGTVSNQPQHF.

The chain joins TRBV7-2 to TRBJ2-1, with 8 bases lining up with TRBD2. CDR3 length: 13 residues. The germline CDR1 and CDR2 sequences are SGHTA and FQGNSA. V lost 6 bases and J lost 7; bases outside the gene matches: 5. CDR3 residues: CASSRLAQNEQFF. Written as DNA, the CDR3 is TGTGCCAGCAGTAGACTAGCGCAGAATGAGCAGTTCTTC.

This clone came up once. The chain joins TRBV5-4 to TRBJ2-5; no definite D call. The CDR3 consists of 12 residues. Trimming removed 2 bases from V and 7 bases from J, with 9 bases in between. CDR1 and CDR2 (germline): SGHNT, YYREEE (reference sequence). The chain's CDR3 is CASSLYSRTQYF. CDR3 in DNA: TGTGCCAGCAGCTTATATTCCAGGACCCAGTACTTC.

The gene calls are TRBV3-1 (or the pseudogene TRBV3-2) and TRBJ2-1, with D tentatively TRBD2 (5 bases). The ends were cut back, 4 bases at V and 9 bases at J, with 10 bases in the middle. In germline, CDR1 is LGHDT, CDR2 YNNKEL (reference sequence). CDR3 length: 12 residues. CDR3 nucleotide sequence: TGTGCCAGCAGCCTTACGGGGTTTGAGCAGTTCTTC. Translating it yields CASSLTGFEQFF.

The rearrangement joins TRBV10-3 to TRBJ1-5; D is unresolved. The CDR3 covers 12 residues. CDR1 and CDR2 from the germline V gene are ENHRY and SYGVKD. V lost 3 bases and J 0 bases, leaving 0 bases between the germline ends. CDR3 coding DNA: TGTGCCATCAGTGATAGCAATCAGCCCCAGCATTTT. This codes for CAISDSNQPQHF.

This clone has only one observation. The chain employs TRBV12-5 and TRBJ2-1; D gene uncertain. Between the trimmed V and J ends, which lost 7 bases and 4 bases, there was a span of 8 bases. Germline V gene lookup returns CDR1 LGHNT and CDR2 FRNRAP. The CDR3 has 12 residues. This CDR3 is CASAAAYNEQFF. For the CDR3, the DNA is TGTGCTAGTGCGGCCGCATACAATGAGCAGTTCTTC.

The V gene is TRBV6-2 or TRBV6-3, the J gene TRBJ1-6, with 8 nucleotides matching TRBD1. Germline V gene lookup returns CDR1 MNHEY and CDR2 SVGEGT. This CDR3 has 15 residues. J gave up 7 bases and V 2 bases, and 4 bases lay outside the gene matches. The CDR3 loop reads CASSYTTGGNSPLHF. DNA for the CDR3: TGTGCCAGCAGTTACACCACAGGGGGAAATTCACCCCTCCACTTT.

In the case of this clone: This sample includes further DNA sequences coding for the same CDR3. This rearrangement joins TRBV6-5 to TRBJ1-5, with D possibly TRBD1 on 5 matching bases. The CDR3 contains 13 residues. Germline V gives CDR1 MNHEY, CDR2 SVGAGI. V was trimmed by 6 bases and J by 6 bases, leaving 12 bases between them. This CDR3 is CASSPQGGQPQHF. The CDR3 coding sequence is TGTGCCAGCAGCCCCCAGGGAGGTCAGCCCCAGCATTTT.

This chain uses TRBV3-1 (or the pseudogene TRBV3-2) with TRBJ1-2; TRBD1 might be the D (5 bases). Germline-derived CDR1 and CDR2 are LGHDT and YNNKEL (reference sequence). There are 12 residues in the CDR3. V lost 5 bases and J lost 8, with 12 bases in between. The CDR3 nucleotides read TGTGCCAGCAGCTTCACAGGTTCCGGCTACACCTTC. Translation: CASSFTGSGYTF.

The chain uses TRBV3-1 (or the pseudogene TRBV3-2) and TRBJ2-3; 7 bases match TRBD2. CDR1 is LGHDT, CDR2 YNNKEL, per germline (reference sequence). With V trimmed by 4 bases and J by 6 bases, 13 bases remained unmatched. The CDR3 extends over 16 amino acids. CDR3 in DNA: TGTGCCAGCAGCCCCTTAACTAGCGAAATCGGTGATACGCAGTATTTT. Its protein product is CASSPLTSEIGDTQYF.

This rearrangement joins TRBV5-1 to TRBJ2-3; no firm D call. The CDR3 is 14 residues long. V was trimmed by 0 bases and J by 4 bases, leaving 9 bases between them. Germline CDR1 is SGHRS and CDR2 is YFSETQ. In nucleotides, the CDR3 is TGCGCCAGCAGCTTGGGTGCGTGGGCAGATACGCAGTATTTT. Amino acid sequence: CASSLGAWADTQYF.

The rearrangement joins TRBV7-3 to TRBJ2-7; 8 bases line up with TRBD2. CDR1 and CDR2 from the germline V gene are SGHTA and FQGTGA. This CDR3 comprises 15 residues. V was pared by 5 bases and J by 2 bases, with 8 bases of the junction left unmatched. The CDR3 loop is CASSPSPGGAYEQYF. The CDR3 DNA reads as TGTGCCAGCAGCCCCTCACCCGGGGGGGCCTACGAGCAGTACTTC.

This clone has a count of ten or more. This same CDR3 is encoded by further DNA sequences in the sample. The CDR3 sequence: CASSVAEGGYTF. CDR3 sequence (DNA): TGTGCCAGCAGCGTAGCGGAGGGTGGCTACACCTTC. This chain uses TRBV9 with TRBJ1-2; D ambiguous. Trimming stripped 0 bases from V and 7 bases from J, with 7 bases between. Germline V lookup: CDR1 SGDLS, CDR2 YYNGEE. The CDR3 sequence is 12 residues long.

The J gene is TRBJ2-7, the V gene TRBV9, with 9 bases matching TRBD1. This CDR3 is 15 amino acids long. Germline assignment: CDR1 SGDLS and CDR2 YYNGEE. With V trimmed by 2 bases and J by 0 bases, 3 bases remained unmatched. The CDR3 sequence is CASSVGTGSSYEQYF. The CDR3 DNA sequence: TGTGCCAGCAGCGTCGGGACAGGGAGCTCCTACGAGCAGTACTTC. Filled out from reference TRBV9 and TRBJ2-7, the complete variable domain reads DSGVTQTPKHLITATGQRVTLRCSPRSGDLSVYWYQQSLDQGLQFLIQYYNGEERAKGNILERFSAQQFPDLHSELNLSSLELGDSALYFCASSVGTGSSYEQYFGPGTRLTVT.

The J gene is TRBJ1-2, the V gene TRBV24-1, with D possibly matching TRBD1 (5 bases). This CDR3 is 13 amino acids long. Trimming cost V 4 bases and J 6 bases, with 11 bases left between them. Per the germline V gene, CDR1 is KGHDR and CDR2 is SFDVKD. This CDR3 reads CATSDPPGHGYTF. In DNA form, the CDR3 reads TGTGCCACCAGTGACCCCCCAGGGCATGGCTACACCTTC.

Note on this clone: This same CDR3 is encoded by further DNA sequences in the sample. The chain is built from TRBV6-5 and TRBJ2-3, with D possibly matching TRBD2 (5 bases). The CDR3 runs to 13 residues. Germline V lookup: CDR1 MNHEY, CDR2 SVGAGI. V was clipped by 7 bases and J by 2 bases, with 10 bases between them. CDR3 protein: CASNRGNTDTQYF. The CDR3 nucleotides read TGTGCCAGCAATAGAGGGAACACAGATACGCAGTATTTT.